The 30 T cell receptor beta chains below were found in one sample sequenced in a study of shared clonotypes between healthy human individuals. Clones were sequenced by immunoSEQ multiplex PCR, and TCRdb holds only the in-frame ones, with some missing. The sample has 2 million to 2.5 million clones, about 92% seen once. Specimen: naive CD4+ T cells from PBMCs. Subset here: CD45RA+ positively selected. These receptors all stem from a man in his late teens or twenties in good health. Some clones in this sample may be carry-over from other donors' samples.

This clone was observed a handful of times. The chain has TRBV27 and TRBJ2-7; D gene ambiguous. Trimming took off 0 bases at V and 8 bases at J, with 11 bases between the two ends. CDR1 is MNHEY and CDR2 is SMNVEV in the germline V gene (reference sequence). This CDR3 spans 13 amino acids. Here the CDR3 reads CASSLSPGTKQYF. The CDR3 coding sequence is TGTGCCAGCAGTTTATCCCCAGGCACCAAGCAGTACTTC.

The chain has TRBV6-5 and TRBJ2-2, with a tentative D call TRBD2 (5 bases). Germline lookup yields CDR1 MNHEY and CDR2 SVGAGI. The CDR3 length is 14 residues. V dropped 7 bases and J dropped 4 bases, with 13 bases sitting between them. CDR3 sequence (DNA): TGTGCCAGCAATGTTTTGGGGAGCACCGGGGAGCTGTTTTTT. This translates into CASNVLGSTGELFF.

The chain links TRBV19 to TRBJ2-1; the D gene is possibly TRBD2 (6 bases). CDR1 LNHDA and CDR2 SQIVND come from the germline V gene (reference sequence). V was clipped by 2 bases and J by 3 bases, with 8 bases between them. The CDR3 runs to 14 residues. CDR3: CASSIRRGYNEQFF. CDR3 coding DNA: TGTGCCAGTAGTATAAGGCGGGGCTACAATGAGCAGTTCTTC.

Concerning this clone itself: This specimen includes other DNA sequences encoding the same CDR3. The chain employs TRBV28 and TRBJ2-4; tentatively, D is TRBD1 or TRBD2 (6 bases each). Germline values: CDR1 MDHEN, CDR2 SYDVKM. V was trimmed by 3 bases and J by 1 base, leaving 10 bases between them. This CDR3 is 15 amino acids long. The CDR3 sequence: CASSLGGLAKNIQYF. Here the CDR3 DNA reads TGTGCCAGCAGTTTGGGGGGCTTGGCCAAAAACATTCAGTACTTC.

Concerning this clone: At the DNA level, this CDR3 is encoded by other sequences in the same sample as well. The chain joins TRBV18 to TRBJ1-1, with 9 bases matching TRBD1. The CDR3 is 14 residues long. After removal of 3 bases from V and 2 bases from J, the junction contained 1 base not matched to a gene. The germline V gene has CDR1 KGHSH and CDR2 LQKENI. The CDR3 protein is CASSPGQGNTEAFF. In nucleotides, the CDR3 is TGTGCCAGCTCACCGGGACAGGGTAACACTGAAGCTTTCTTT.

V is TRBV6-5 and J is TRBJ2-6, with D tentatively TRBD1 (6 bases). Deletions cut 2 bases from V and 4 bases from J, with 12 bases between. Germline CDR1 MNHEY, CDR2 SVGAGI. This CDR3 contains 16 residues. The CDR3 sequence: CASSYTQGRGANVLTF. CDR3 in DNA: TGTGCCAGCAGTTACACACAGGGACGCGGGGCCAACGTCCTGACTTTC.

J is TRBJ1-1 and V is TRBV28; D unclear. This CDR3 spans 11 amino acids. V dropped 4 bases and J dropped 10 bases, with 10 bases sitting between them. Looked up from germline, CDR1 is MDHEN and CDR2 is SYDVKM. As DNA, the CDR3 is TGTGCCAGCAGTTCTCCAACCGGAGCTTTCTTT. Amino acids: CASSSPTGAFF. The variable domain in full, with the rest retrieved from reference TRBV28 and TRBJ1-1, is DVKVTQSSRYLVKRTGEKVFLECVQDMDHENMFWYRQDPGLGLRLIYFSYDVKMKEKGDIPEGYSVSREKKERFSLILESASTNQTSMYLCASSSPTGAFFGQGTRLTVV.

This clone has just a few counts. The chain links TRBV29-1 to TRBJ1-1; D is unclear. The V gene lost 4 bases and the J gene lost 1 base, with 13 bases spanning the gap. The CDR3 loop spans 14 amino acids. Germline CDR1 is SQVTM and CDR2 is ANQGSEA. CDR3 bases: TGCAGCGTTGGACCGCAGAGGCAGAACACTGAAGCTTTCTTT. Encoded protein: CSVGPQRQNTEAFF.

This chain links TRBV5-1 with TRBJ2-7; 7 bases are a match to TRBD1. Germline V gene lookup returns CDR1 SGHRS and CDR2 YFSETQ. With 4 bases clipped from V and 5 bases from J, the junction kept 9 bases outside the gene matches. This CDR3 is built from 14 residues. CDR3 protein: CASSKQGRKDEQYF. The CDR3 nucleotides read TGCGCCAGCAGCAAACAGGGGAGAAAGGACGAGCAGTACTTC. The complete variable domain, with remaining parts taken from reference TRBV5-1 and TRBJ2-7, reads KAGVTQTPRYLIKTRGQQVTLSCSPISGHRSVSWYQQTPGQGLQFLFEYFSETQRNKGNFPGRFSGRQFSNSRSEMNVSTLELGDSALYLCASSKQGRKDEQYFGPGTRLTVT.

This chain joins TRBV18 and TRBJ2-7; possible D gene TRBD2, 6 bases. The CDR3 runs to 14 residues. Trimming took 1 base from V and 4 from J, leaving 11 bases between them. Germline lookup yields CDR1 KGHSH and CDR2 LQKENI. Here the CDR3 reads CASSPLREPYEQYF. In nucleotides, the CDR3 is TGTGCCAGCTCACCACTACGGGAGCCATACGAGCAGTACTTC.

The chain links TRBV28 to TRBJ2-2; TRBD2 matches at 11 bases. The CDR3 is made up of 15 amino acids. With 3 bases clipped from V and 6 bases from J, the junction kept 3 bases outside the gene matches. Germline CDR1 and CDR2: MDHEN and SYDVKM. DNA for the CDR3: TGTGCCAGCAGTTTCACTAGCGGGAGATCCGGGGAGCTGTTTTTT. This translates into CASSFTSGRSGELFF. Filled out from reference TRBV28 and TRBJ2-2, the complete variable domain reads DVKVTQSSRYLVKRTGEKVFLECVQDMDHENMFWYRQDPGLGLRLIYFSYDVKMKEKGDIPEGYSVSREKKERFSLILESASTNQTSMYLCASSFTSGRSGELFFGEGSRLTVL.

Concerning this clone itself: This sample also contains other DNA sequences that code for the same CDR3. The chain recombines TRBV6-1 with TRBJ1-5; possibly TRBD1 for D (5 bases). The V gene's germline CDR1 is MNHNS and CDR2 SASEGT. Trimming shortened V by 6 bases and J by 2 bases, and 11 bases separated the two germline ends. This CDR3 region has 14 residues. CDR3 sequence: CASRTDLGNQPQHF. The CDR3 DNA is TGTGCCAGCAGGACAGATTTGGGCAATCAGCCCCAGCATTTT.

The chain recombines TRBV25-1 with TRBJ2-7, with D possibly being TRBD1 (5 bases). Germline loops: CDR1 MGHDK, CDR2 SYGVNS. Trimming cost V 7 bases and J 3 bases, with 19 bases left between them. The CDR3 is 15 residues long. The CDR3 loop is CASTGPVAGIYEQYF. CDR3 nucleotide sequence: TGTGCCAGCACTGGACCTGTCGCAGGGATCTACGAGCAGTACTTC.

This sequence joins TRBV2 and TRBJ2-3; 9 nucleotides align to TRBD1. In germline, CDR1 is SNHLY, CDR2 FYNNEI. V trimming: 8 bases; J trimming: 1 base; junction bases outside the gene matches: 10. The length of the CDR3 is 16 residues. CDR3 region: CASASTRDRGTDTQYF. The CDR3 DNA reads TGTGCCAGCGCATCAACCCGGGACAGGGGCACAGATACGCAGTATTTT.

V and J are TRBV5-1 and TRBJ2-7, with 10 bases identical to TRBD1. J gave up 4 bases and V 5 bases, and 9 bases lay outside the gene matches. CDR1 SGHRS and CDR2 YFSETQ come from the germline V gene. The CDR3 sequence is 15 residues long. CDR3 in DNA: TGCGCCAGCAGTTCTAGACAGGGGGCGAGGTACGAGCAGTACTTC. This sequence encodes CASSSRQGARYEQYF.

The chain uses TRBV6-5 and TRBJ1-2, with 8 bases matching TRBD1. Germline trimming cut 6 bases from V and 8 bases from J; bases unmatched to any gene: 8. This CDR3 is built from 13 residues. Per the germline V gene, CDR1 is MNHEY and CDR2 is SVGAGI. CDR3 residues: CASRADRAGGYTF. CDR3 bases: TGTGCCAGCAGGGCGGACAGGGCCGGCGGCTACACCTTC.

The V call is TRBV28, the J call TRBJ2-7, with D perhaps matching TRBD2 (7 bases). Germline CDR1 reads MDHEN; CDR2 reads SYDVKM. This CDR3 comprises 16 residues. With 4 bases removed from V and 2 bases from J, the gap between germline ends came to 18 bases. As DNA, the CDR3 is TGTGCCAGCAGTTCCGTTAGGGGGGAGGGCACCTACGAGCAGTACTTC. Protein product: CASSSVRGEGTYEQYF.

J is TRBJ2-7 and V is TRBV14; 11 bases align to TRBD2. The germline CDR1 and CDR2 sequences are SGHDN and FVKESK. Unmatched junction bases numbered 6, after V lost 0 bases and J lost 5 bases. The CDR3 extends over 16 amino acids. The CDR3 DNA sequence: TGTGCCAGCAGCCAAGATCTACTAGCGGGAGTAGACGAGCAGTACTTC. Translating gives CASSQDLLAGVDEQYF.

The sample holds one count of this clone. This rearrangement joins TRBV9 to TRBJ1-4; 9 positions match TRBD1. The V gene's germline CDR1 is SGDLS and CDR2 YYNGEE. The CDR3 has 15 amino acids. After removal of 3 bases from V and 5 bases from J, the junction contained 5 bases not matched to a gene. CDR3 coding DNA: TGTGCCAGCAGCGAGGACAGGGGTCCAAATGAAAAACTGTTTTTT. It translates to CASSEDRGPNEKLFF.

The rearrangement joins TRBV27 to TRBJ2-7; TRBD2 aligns across 14 bases. The CDR3 is 18 residues long. With V trimmed by 0 bases and J by 6 bases, 10 bases remained unmatched. Germline CDR1 reads MNHEY; CDR2 reads SMNVEV (reference sequence). The CDR3, as DNA: TGTGCCAGCAGTTTATCCCCGGGACTAGCGGGAGCCGCGACCGAGCAGTACTTC. This gives the protein CASSLSPGLAGAATEQYF.

The count of this clone is one. The chain carries TRBV7-2 and TRBJ2-7; TRBD2 is a possible D gene (7 bases). The V gene lost 2 bases and the J gene lost 2 bases, with 10 bases spanning the gap. CDR1 and CDR2 (germline): SGHTA, FQGNSA. The CDR3 contains 14 residues. The CDR3 spells CASSLSGTTYEQYF. The CDR3, as DNA: TGTGCCAGCAGCTTAAGCGGGACAACCTACGAGCAGTACTTC.

This chain links TRBV5-8 with TRBJ2-7, with D unresolved. The CDR3 consists of 14 residues. The ends were cut back, 4 bases at V and 2 bases at J, with 13 bases in the middle. The germline V gene encodes CDR1 SGHTS and CDR2 YDEGEE. CDR3 nucleotide sequence: TGTGCCAGCAGCCTGCAGATAGCCCCCTACGAGCAGTACTTC. Protein product: CASSLQIAPYEQYF.

The chain links TRBV27 to TRBJ1-5; unclear D gene. Trimming pared 1 base from V and 5 bases from J, leaving 12 bases between. This CDR3 is 15 amino acids long. Germline loops: CDR1 MNHEY, CDR2 SMNVEV (reference sequence). CDR3 sequence (DNA): TGTGCCAGCAGTTTATTTGGGCAGACTCATCAGCCCCAGCATTTT. It yields the protein CASSLFGQTHQPQHF.

The J gene is TRBJ1-1, the V gene TRBV28, with no clear D. Germline CDR1 MDHEN, CDR2 SYDVKM. The CDR3 covers 12 residues. With 7 bases removed from V and 0 bases from J, the gap between germline ends came to 6 bases. For the CDR3, the DNA is TGTGCCAGCAATGACCTGAACACTGAAGCTTTCTTT. Amino acid sequence: CASNDLNTEAFF.

J is TRBJ2-1 and V is TRBV27; the D call may be TRBD1 or TRBD2 (5 bases each). V gave up 2 bases and J gave up 6 bases, with 8 bases separating them. CDR3 length: 13 residues. Germline V gene data show CDR1 as MNHEY and CDR2 as SMNVEV (reference sequence). The CDR3 here is CASSLEGFNEQFF. DNA of the CDR3: TGTGCCAGCAGTTTAGAGGGGTTCAATGAGCAGTTCTTC.

The chain has TRBV2 and TRBJ1-2; TRBD1 matches at 8 bases. Germline V lookup: CDR1 SNHLY, CDR2 FYNNEI. The CDR3 loop spans 14 amino acids. Trimming cost V 7 bases and J 0 bases; bases outside gene matches: 4. In nucleotides, the CDR3 is TGTGCCAGCACGGTGACAGGGGCTAACTATGGCTACACCTTC. It yields the protein CASTVTGANYGYTF.

The V call is TRBV5-4, the J call TRBJ1-2; D may be TRBD1 (5 bases). V shed 0 bases and J shed 8 bases, with 14 bases lying between them. Per germline, CDR1 SGHNT and CDR2 YYREEE (reference sequence). This CDR3 is 14 amino acids long. The CDR3 bases are TGTGCCAGCAGCTTGGCCAGGGTCCCTTACGGCTACACCTTC. Encoded protein: CASSLARVPYGYTF.

This chain joins TRBV5-1 and TRBJ2-7, with a possible D match to TRBD2 (6 bases). Looked up from germline, CDR1 is SGHRS and CDR2 is YFSETQ. The V end lost 0 bases, the J end lost 1 base, and 11 bases lay between the germline ends. The CDR3 loop spans 15 amino acids. CDR3 sequence (DNA): TGCGCCAGCAGCTTGGGGGGACTGCCTTCCTACGAGCAGTACTTC. This translates into CASSLGGLPSYEQYF.

V is TRBV6-1 and J is TRBJ2-1, with TRBD2 matching over 11 bases. From germline, CDR1 is MNHNS and CDR2 SASEGT. The CDR3 runs 15 residues. The V and J ends lost 8 bases and 3 bases, in that order; junction bases with no gene match: 6. CDR3 in DNA: TGTGCCAGCCCGAAAGGGACTAGCGGCTACAATGAGCAGTTCTTC. It is translated as CASPKGTSGYNEQFF.

J is TRBJ2-5 and V is TRBV6-6; D ambiguous. Germline V CDR1 and CDR2: MNHNY, SVGAGI (reference sequence). Deletions cut 0 bases from V and 1 base from J, with 9 bases between. The length of the CDR3 is 15 residues. CDR3 in DNA: TGTGCCAGCAGTTACTCCTCGGCAGCCCAAGAGACCCAGTACTTC. This encodes CASSYSSAAQETQYF.